This TCR beta chain was found in a study of graft-versus-host responses after intestinal transplantation. Whole-study context: Isolated intestinal, liver-intestinal, or multivisceral transplants were what recipients had. Induction with anti-thymocyte globulin, then tacrolimus and steroids for about 3 years, was given to all recipients. Study-wide points: Researchers found GvH clones in recipient marrow, and some showed up first in ileum or blood. Allografts carried high graft-versus-host to host-versus-graft clonal ratios in patients having graft-donor T cell macrochimerism.

The CDR3 is 17 amino acids. V gave up 0 bases and J gave up 5 bases; unmatched junction bases: 9. Germline values: CDR1 ENHRY, CDR2 SYGVKD. This clone came up once. Its cognate antigen is unknown. The repertoire was sequenced with immunoSEQ multiplex PCR; TCRdb's copy has only in-frame clones and lacks some. The sample lists about 91,000 clones, 85% to 95% seen once, with 0.3% to 0.35% in the top ten. The V and J genes are TRBV10-3 and TRBJ1-4; TRBD1 matches 7 bases. The material sequenced was unstimulated CD4+ T cells sorted from spleen or lymph node cells, taken before transplant. This receptor was obtained from a human donor who was the organ donor for an intestinal transplant. CDR3 in amino acids: CAISESRSGQRNEKLFF. In nucleotides, the CDR3 is TGTGCCATCAGTGAGTCACGATCGGGACAGCGGAATGAAAAACTGTTTTTT.